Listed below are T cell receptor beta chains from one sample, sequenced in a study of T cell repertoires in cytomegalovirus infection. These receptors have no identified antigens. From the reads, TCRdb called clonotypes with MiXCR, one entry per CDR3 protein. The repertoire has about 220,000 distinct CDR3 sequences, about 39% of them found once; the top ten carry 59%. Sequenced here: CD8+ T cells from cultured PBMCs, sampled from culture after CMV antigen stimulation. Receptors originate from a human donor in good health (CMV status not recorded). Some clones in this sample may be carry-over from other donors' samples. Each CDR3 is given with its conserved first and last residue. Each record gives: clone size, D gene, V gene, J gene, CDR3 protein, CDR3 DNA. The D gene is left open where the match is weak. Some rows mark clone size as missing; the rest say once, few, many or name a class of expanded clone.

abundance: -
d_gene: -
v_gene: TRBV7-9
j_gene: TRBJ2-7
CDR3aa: CASSSGLHAYEQYF
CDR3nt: TGTGCCAGCAGCTCCGGGCTACACGCCTACGAGCAGTACTTC

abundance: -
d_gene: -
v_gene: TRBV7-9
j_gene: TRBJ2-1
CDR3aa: CASSPNKNEQFF
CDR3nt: TGTGCCAGCAGCCCAAACAAAAATGAGCAGTTCTTC

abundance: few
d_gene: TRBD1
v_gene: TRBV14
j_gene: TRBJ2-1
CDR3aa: CASSPLWGQGKDNEQFF
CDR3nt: TGTGCCAGCAGCCCCTTATGGGGACAGGGGAAGGACAATGAGCAGTTCTTC

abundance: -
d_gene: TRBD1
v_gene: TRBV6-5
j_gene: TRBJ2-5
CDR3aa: CASSGTGLQETQYF
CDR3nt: TGTGCCAGCAGCGGGACAGGGCTCCAAGAGACCCAGTACTTC

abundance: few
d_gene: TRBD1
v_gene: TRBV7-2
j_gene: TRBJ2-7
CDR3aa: CASSSTGTGYHEQYF
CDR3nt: TGTGCCAGCAGCTCAACCGGGACAGGGTATCACGAGCAGTACTTC

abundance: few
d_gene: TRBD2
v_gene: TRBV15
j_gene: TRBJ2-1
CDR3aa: CATSRKPGTSREGEQFF
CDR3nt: TGTGCCACCAGCAGAAAACCAGGGACTAGCAGGGAGGGTGAGCAGTTCTTC

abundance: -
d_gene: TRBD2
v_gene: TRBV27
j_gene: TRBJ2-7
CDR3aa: CASRSGLGYEQYF
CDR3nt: TGTGCCAGCAGATCCGGACTAGGCTACGAGCAGTACTTC

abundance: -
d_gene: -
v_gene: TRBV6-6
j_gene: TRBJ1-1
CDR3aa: CASSYFVTWAHTEAFF
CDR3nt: TGTGCCAGCAGTTACTTCGTGACCTGGGCCCACACTGAAGCTTTCTTT

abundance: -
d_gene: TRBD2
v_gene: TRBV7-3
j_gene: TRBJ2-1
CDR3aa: CASSATSGTYNQQFF
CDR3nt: TGTGCCAGCAGCGCGACTAGCGGGACTTACAATCAGCAGTTCTTC

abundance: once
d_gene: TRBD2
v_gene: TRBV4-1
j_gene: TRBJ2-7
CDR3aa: CASSQGGGAYEQYF
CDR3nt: TGCGCCAGCAGCCAAGGGGGGGGGGCCTACGAGCAGTACTTC

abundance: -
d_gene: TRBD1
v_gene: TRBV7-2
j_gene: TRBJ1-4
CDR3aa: CASSADRGYNEKLFF
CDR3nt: TGTGCCAGCAGCGCCGACAGGGGCTATAATGAAAAACTGTTTTTT

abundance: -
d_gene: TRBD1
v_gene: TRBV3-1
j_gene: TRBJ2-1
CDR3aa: CASSQMDRELYNEQFF
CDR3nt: TGTGCCAGCAGCCAAATGGACAGGGAGTTGTACAATGAGCAGTTCTTC

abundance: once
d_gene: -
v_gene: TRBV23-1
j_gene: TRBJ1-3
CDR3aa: CASSRGSLSSGNTIYF
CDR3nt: TGCGCCAGCAGTCGGGGCAGTTTGAGCTCTGGAAACACCATATATTTT

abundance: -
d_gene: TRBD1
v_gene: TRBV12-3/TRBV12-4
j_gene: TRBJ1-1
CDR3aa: CASSLDRGRLVSRNTEAFF
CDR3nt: TGTGCCAGCAGCCTGGACAGGGGCCGACTGGTAAGTCGGAACACTGAAGCTTTCTTT

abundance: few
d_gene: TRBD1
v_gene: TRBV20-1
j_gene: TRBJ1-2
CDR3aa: CSASGARGNYGYTF
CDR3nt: TGCAGTGCTAGTGGGGCCAGGGGGAACTATGGCTACACCTTC

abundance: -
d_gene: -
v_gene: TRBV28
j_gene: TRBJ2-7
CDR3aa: CASTTPTTAGYERYF
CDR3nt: TGTGCCAGCACCACTCCGACGACAGCGGGCTACGAGCGGTACTTC

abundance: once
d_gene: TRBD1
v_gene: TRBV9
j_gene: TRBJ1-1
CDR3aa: CASSVNIGPPGTGKAFF
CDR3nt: TGTGCCAGCAGCGTCAACATCGGGCCTCCCGGGACAGGGAAAGCTTTCTTT

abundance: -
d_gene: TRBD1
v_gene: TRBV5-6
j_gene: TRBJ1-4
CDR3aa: CASSSAGTGNEKLFF
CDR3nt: TGTGCCAGCAGCTCCGCCGGGACAGGGAATGAAAAACTGTTTTTT

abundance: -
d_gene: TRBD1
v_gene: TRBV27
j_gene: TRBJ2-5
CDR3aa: CASSLLRGRRETQYF
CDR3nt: TGTGCCAGCAGTTTATTGAGGGGGCGCAGGGAGACCCAGTACTTC

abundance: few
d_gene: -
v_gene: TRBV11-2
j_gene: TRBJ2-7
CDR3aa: CASSFPGHLYEQYF
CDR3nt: TGTGCCAGCAGCTTTCCGGGACACCTCTACGAGCAGTACTTC

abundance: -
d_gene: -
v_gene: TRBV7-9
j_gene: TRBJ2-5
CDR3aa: CASSLRGQIQETQYF
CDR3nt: TGTGCCAGCAGCCTTCGTGGACAGATCCAAGAGACCCAGTACTTC

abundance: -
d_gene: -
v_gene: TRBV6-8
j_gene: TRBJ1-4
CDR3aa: CASRPKSATNEKLFF
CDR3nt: TGTGCCAGCAGACCTAAGAGTGCAACTAATGAAAAACTGTTTTTT

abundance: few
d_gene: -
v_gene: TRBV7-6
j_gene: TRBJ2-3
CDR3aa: CARSLAQSDTQYF
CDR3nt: TGTGCCAGAAGCTTAGCGCAATCCGATACGCAGTATTTT

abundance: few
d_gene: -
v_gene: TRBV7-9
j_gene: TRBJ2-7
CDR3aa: CASSPDRYPFGGEQYF
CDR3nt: TGTGCCAGCAGCCCCGACAGATATCCCTTCGGAGGGGAGCAGTACTTC

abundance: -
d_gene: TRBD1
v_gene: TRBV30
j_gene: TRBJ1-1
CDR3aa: CAWGSGTALLPNTEAFF
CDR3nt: TGTGCCTGGGGATCCGGGACAGCCTTGCTGCCTAACACTGAAGCTTTCTTT

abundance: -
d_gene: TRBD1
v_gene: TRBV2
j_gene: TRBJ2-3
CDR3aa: CASRDRGSRTDTQYF
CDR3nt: TGTGCCAGCAGGGACAGGGGTTCCCGCACAGATACGCAGTATTTT

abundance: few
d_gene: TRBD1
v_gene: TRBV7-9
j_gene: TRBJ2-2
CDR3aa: CASRQTGGAGELFF
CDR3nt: TGTGCCAGCAGGCAGACAGGGGGTGCCGGGGAGCTGTTTTTT

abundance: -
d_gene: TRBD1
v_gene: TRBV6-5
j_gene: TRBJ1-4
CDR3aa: CASSYPRRTGATNEKLFF
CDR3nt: TGTGCCAGCAGTTACCCCCGGAGGACAGGAGCAACTAATGAAAAACTGTTTTTT

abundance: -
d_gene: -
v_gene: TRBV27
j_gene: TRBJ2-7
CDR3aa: CASSYQGGTEQYF
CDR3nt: TGTGCCAGCAGTTATCAAGGGGGAACAGAGCAGTACTTC

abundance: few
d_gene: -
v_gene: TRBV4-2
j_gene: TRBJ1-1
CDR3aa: CASSQDFGRTTEAFF
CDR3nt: TGTGCCAGCAGCCAAGATTTTGGCAGGACCACTGAAGCTTTCTTT